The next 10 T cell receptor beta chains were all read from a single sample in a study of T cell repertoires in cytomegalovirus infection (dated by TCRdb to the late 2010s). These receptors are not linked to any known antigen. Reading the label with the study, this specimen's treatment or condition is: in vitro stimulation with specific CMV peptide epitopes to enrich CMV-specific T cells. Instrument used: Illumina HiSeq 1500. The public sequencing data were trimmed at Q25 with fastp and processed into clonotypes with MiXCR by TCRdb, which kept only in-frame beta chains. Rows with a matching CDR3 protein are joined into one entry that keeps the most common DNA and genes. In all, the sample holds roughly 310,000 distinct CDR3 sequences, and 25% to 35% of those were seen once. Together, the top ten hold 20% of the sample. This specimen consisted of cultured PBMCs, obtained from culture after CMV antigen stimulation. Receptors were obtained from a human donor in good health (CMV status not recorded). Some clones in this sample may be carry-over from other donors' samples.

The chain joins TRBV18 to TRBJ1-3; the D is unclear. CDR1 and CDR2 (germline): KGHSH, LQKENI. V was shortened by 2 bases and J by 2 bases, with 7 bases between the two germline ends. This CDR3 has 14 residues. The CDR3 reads CASSPSGAGNTIYF. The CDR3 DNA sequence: TGTGCCAGCTCACCATCCGGGGCTGGAAACACCATATATTTT.

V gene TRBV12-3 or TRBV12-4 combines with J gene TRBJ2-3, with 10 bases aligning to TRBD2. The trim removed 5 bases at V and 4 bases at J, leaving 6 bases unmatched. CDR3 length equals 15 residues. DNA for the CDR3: TGTGCCAGCAGTAGCGGGGGGGGGGGACCAGATACGCAGTATTTT. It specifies CASSSGGGGPDTQYF.

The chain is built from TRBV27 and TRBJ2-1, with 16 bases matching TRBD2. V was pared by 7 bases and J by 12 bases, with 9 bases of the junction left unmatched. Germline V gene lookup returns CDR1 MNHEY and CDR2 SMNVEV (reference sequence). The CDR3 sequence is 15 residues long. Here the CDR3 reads CASTPSGLAGGGQFF. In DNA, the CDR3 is TGTGCCAGCACTCCCTCGGGACTAGCGGGAGGGGGGCAGTTCTTC.

Here the CDR3 reads CASSMRGRNTEAFF. The CDR3 region has the DNA TGTGCCAGTAGTATGAGGGGGCGCAACACTGAAGCTTTCTTT. V and J are TRBV19 and TRBJ1-1; TRBD1 matches at 7 bases. CDR3 length: 14 amino acids. The germline gives CDR1 LNHDA, CDR2 SQIVND (reference sequence). With V trimmed by 3 bases and J by 2 bases, 3 bases remained unmatched.

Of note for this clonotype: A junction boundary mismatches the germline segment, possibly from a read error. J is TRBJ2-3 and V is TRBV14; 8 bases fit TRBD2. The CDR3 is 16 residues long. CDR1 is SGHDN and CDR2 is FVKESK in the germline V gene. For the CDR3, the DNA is TGTACCAGCAGCACGACTAGCGTGTTTGGGGTGGATACGCAGTATTTT. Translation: CTSSTTSVFGVDTQYF.

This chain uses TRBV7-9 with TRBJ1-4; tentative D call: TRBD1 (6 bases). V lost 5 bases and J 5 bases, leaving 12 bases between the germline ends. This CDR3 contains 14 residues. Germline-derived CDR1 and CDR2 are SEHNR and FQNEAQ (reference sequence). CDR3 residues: CASSQARGNEKLFF. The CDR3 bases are TGTGCCAGCAGCCAAGCCAGGGGAAATGAAAAACTGTTTTTT.

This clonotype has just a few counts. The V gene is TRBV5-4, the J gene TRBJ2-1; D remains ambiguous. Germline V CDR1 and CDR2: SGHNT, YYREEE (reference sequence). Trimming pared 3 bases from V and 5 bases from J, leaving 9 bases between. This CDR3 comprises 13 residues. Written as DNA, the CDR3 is TGTGCCAGCAGCTCCTGGGAAAACAATGAGCAGTTCTTC. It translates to CASSSWENNEQFF.

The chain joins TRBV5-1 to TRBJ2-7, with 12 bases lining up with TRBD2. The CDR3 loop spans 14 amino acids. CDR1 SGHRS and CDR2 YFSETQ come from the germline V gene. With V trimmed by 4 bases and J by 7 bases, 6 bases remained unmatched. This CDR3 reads CASSKTSGSREQYF. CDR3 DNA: TGCGCCAGCAGCAAGACTAGCGGGAGCAGAGAGCAGTACTTC.

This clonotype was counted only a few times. CDR3 in amino acids: CASSGSGHQETQYF. CDR3 in DNA: TGTGCCAGTAGCGGATCGGGCCATCAAGAGACCCAGTACTTC. This rearrangement joins TRBV19 to TRBJ2-5; D gene uncertain. The V end lost 6 bases, the J end lost 2 bases, and 13 bases lay between the germline ends. The CDR3 runs to 14 residues. Germline CDR1 and CDR2: LNHDA and SQIVND (reference sequence).

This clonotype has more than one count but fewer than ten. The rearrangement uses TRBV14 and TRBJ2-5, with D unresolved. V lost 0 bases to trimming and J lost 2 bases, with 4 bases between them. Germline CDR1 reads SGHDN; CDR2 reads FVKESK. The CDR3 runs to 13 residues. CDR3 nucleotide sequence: TGTGCCAGCAGCCAAGACCCACAAGAGACCCAGTACTTC. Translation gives CASSQDPQETQYF.